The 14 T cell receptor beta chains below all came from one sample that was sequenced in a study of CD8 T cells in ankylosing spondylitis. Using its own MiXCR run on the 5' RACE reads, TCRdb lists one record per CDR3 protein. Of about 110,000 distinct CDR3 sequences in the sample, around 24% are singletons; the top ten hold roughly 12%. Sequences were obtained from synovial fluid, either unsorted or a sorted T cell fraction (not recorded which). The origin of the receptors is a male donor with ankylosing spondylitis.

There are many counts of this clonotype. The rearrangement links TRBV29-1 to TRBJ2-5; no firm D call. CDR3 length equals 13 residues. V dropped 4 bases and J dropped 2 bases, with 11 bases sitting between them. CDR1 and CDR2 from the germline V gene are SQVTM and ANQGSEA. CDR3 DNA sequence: TGCAGCGTTGGGTTTGCAGGACAAGAGACCCAGTACTTC. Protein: CSVGFAGQETQYF.

The CDR3 sequence: CSAPLHSGKYNEQFF. CDR3 sequence (DNA): TGCAGTGCTCCTCTTCATAGCGGGAAATACAATGAGCAGTTCTTC. The chain combines TRBV20-1 with TRBJ2-1; TRBD2 matches at 8 bases. The CDR3 contains 15 residues. The V and J ends lost 5 bases and 4 bases, in that order; junction bases with no gene match: 10. Germline V gene sequence: CDR1 DFQATT, CDR2 SNEGSKA (reference sequence).

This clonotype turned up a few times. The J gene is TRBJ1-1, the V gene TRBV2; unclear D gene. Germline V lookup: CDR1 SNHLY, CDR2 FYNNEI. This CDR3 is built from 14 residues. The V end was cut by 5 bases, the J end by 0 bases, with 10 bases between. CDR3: CASSRSFMNTEAFF. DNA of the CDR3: TGTGCCAGCAGTAGGAGCTTCATGAACACTGAAGCTTTCTTT.

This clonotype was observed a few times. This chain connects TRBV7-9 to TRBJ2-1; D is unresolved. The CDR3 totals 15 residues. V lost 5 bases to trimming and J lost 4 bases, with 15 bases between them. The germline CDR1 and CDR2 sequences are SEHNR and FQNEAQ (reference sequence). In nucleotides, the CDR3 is TGTGCCAGCAGCCCAAGGTTTTTCTTATACAATGAGCAGTTCTTC. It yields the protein CASSPRFFLYNEQFF.

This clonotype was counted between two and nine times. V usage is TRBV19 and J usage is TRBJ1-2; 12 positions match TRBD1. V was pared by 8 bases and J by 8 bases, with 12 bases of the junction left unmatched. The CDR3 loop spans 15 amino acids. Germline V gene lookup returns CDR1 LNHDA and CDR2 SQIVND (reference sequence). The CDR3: CASAPGQGAFGGYTF. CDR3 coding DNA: TGTGCCAGTGCACCGGGACAGGGGGCATTTGGGGGCTACACCTTC.

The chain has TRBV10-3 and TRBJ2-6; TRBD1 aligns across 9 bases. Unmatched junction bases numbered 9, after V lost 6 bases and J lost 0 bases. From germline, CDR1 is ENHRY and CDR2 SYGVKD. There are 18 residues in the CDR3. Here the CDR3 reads CAISPRQGGTSGANVLTF. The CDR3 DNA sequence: TGTGCCATCAGCCCTCGACAGGGGGGGACCTCTGGGGCCAACGTCCTGACTTTC.

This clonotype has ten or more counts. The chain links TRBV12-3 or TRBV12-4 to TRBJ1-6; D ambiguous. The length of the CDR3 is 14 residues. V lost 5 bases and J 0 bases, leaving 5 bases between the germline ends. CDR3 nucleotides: TGTGCCAGCAGTCTGAGCTCCTATAATTCACCCCTCCACTTT. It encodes CASSLSSYNSPLHF.

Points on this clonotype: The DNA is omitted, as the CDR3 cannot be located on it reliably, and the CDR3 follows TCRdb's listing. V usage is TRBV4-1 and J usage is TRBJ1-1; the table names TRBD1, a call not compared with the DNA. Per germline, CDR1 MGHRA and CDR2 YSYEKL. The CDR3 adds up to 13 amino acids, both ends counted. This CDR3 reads CASMIVGTGISFF.

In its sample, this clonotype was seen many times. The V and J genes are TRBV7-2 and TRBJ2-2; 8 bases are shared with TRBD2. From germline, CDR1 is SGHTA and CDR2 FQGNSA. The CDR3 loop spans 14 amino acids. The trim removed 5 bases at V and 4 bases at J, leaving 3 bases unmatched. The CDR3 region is CASSATSGTGELFF. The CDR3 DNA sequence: TGTGCCAGCAGCGCTACTAGCGGCACCGGGGAGCTGTTTTTT.

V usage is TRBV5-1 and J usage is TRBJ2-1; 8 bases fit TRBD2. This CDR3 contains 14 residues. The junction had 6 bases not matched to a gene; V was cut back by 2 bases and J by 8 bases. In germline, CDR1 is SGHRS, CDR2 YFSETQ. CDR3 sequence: CASSLATSDDEQFF. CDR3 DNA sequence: TGCGCCAGCAGCTTAGCGACTAGCGACGATGAGCAGTTCTTC.

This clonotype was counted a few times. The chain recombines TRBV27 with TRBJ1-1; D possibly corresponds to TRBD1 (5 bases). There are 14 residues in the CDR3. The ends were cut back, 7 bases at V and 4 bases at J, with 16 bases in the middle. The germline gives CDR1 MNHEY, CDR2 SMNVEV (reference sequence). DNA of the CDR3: TGTGCCAGCACCCTTGAGAGGGGATTCACTGAAGCTTTCTTT. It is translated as CASTLERGFTEAFF.

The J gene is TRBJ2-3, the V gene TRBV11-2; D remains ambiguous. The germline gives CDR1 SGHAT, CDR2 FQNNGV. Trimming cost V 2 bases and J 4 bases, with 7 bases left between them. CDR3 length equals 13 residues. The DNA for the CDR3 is TGTGCCAGCAGCTTAAAGAGGTCAGATACGCAGTATTTT. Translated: CASSLKRSDTQYF.

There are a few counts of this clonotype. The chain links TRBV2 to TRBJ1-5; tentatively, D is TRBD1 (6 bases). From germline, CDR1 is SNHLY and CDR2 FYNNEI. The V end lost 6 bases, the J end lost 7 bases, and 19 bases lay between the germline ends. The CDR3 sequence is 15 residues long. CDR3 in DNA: TGTGCCAGCAGCTTCACGGGGGCATGGGACCAGCCCCAGCATTTT. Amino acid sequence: CASSFTGAWDQPQHF. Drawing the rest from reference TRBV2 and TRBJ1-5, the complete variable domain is EPEVTQTPSHQVTQMGQEVILRCVPISNHLYFYWYRQILGQKVEFLVSFYNNEISEKSEIFDDQFSVERPDGSNFTLKIRSTKLEDSAMYFCASSFTGAWDQPQHFGDGTRLSIL.

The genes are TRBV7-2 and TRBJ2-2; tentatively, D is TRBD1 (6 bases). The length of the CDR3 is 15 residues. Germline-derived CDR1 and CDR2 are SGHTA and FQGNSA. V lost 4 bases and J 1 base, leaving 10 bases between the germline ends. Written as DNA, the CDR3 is TGTGCCAGCAGCTCCAAGACAGGGAACACCGGGGAGCTGTTTTTT. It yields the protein CASSSKTGNTGELFF.